Here is one T cell receptor (beta chain) with its context. The record originates from a study of OX40 agonist ivuxolimab in advanced cancers. Patients with a history of autoimmune disease or on systemic immunosuppression were excluded. The CDR3 loop spans 14 amino acids. CDR1 and CDR2 (germline): MNHEY, SMNVEV (reference sequence). Trimming cost V 3 bases and J 7 bases, with 13 bases left between them. Data came from immunoSEQ multiplex PCR; TCRdb stores just in-frame clones and leaves some out. Of about 14,000 clones listed, roughly 82% are singletons. The sequencing here drew on CD4+ or CD8+ T cells sorted from blood, taken in a trial of the OX40 agonist ivuxolimab. The chain combines TRBV27 with TRBJ2-1; tentatively, D is TRBD2 (6 bases). The TCR comes from an adult with an advanced solid tumor such as melanoma, head and neck, liver or kidney cancer. CDR3: CASSLGGAGNEQFF. For the CDR3, the DNA is TGTGCCAGCAGTTTGGGTGGGGCGGGGAATGAGCAGTTCTTC.